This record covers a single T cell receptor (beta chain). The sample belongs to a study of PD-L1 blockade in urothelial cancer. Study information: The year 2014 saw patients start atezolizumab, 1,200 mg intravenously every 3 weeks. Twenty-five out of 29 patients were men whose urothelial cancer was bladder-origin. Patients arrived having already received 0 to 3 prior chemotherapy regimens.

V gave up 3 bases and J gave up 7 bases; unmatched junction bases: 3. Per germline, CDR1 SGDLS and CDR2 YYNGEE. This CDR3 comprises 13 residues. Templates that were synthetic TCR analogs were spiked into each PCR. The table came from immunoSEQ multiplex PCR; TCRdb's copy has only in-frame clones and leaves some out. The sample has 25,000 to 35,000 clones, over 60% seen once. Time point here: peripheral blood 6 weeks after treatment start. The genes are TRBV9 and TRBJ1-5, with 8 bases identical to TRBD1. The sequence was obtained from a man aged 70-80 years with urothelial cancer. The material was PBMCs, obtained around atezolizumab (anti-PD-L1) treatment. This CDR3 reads CASSARQGQPQHF. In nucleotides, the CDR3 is TGTGCCAGCAGCGCGAGACAGGGGCAGCCCCAGCATTTT.